This paragraph covers one T cell receptor (beta chain) sequence. The sample belongs to a study of blood T cells in healthy people across ages. The CDR3 is 12 residues long. For the second PCR, which ran for roughly 7 to 11 cycles, a sample-barcoded 5' primer and a J-beta primer mix were used. Every individual sample yielded 2.5 million or more paired-end reads (each containing CDR3). TCRdb passed the 5' RACE reads through MiXCR, listing each CDR3 protein once. The table lists about 1 million distinct CDR3 sequences, around 27% of them singletons. This sample also belongs to another study, concerning T cells of mothers and their children. That study reports: A few healthy Caucasian mothers and their six children donated. Over 9.5 million TCR beta CDR3 reads were obtained from each mother, and approximately 3 million from each child. Thymic selection, a shaping force on TCR recombination output, acts similarly in related and unrelated pairs.

The sequence was obtained from a girl aged 2-10 years in good health. Input material: blood. This chain uses TRBV21-1 with TRBJ2-1; the table's D call of TRBD1 was not tested on the DNA. The J call is doubtful: the DNA matches TRBJ2-5 better. TRBV21-1 is recorded as a pseudogene. CDR3 sequence reads: CRLRGEQETQYF. The DNA of the CDR3 is TGTCGACTGAGGGGGGAGCAAGAGACCCAGTACTTC.